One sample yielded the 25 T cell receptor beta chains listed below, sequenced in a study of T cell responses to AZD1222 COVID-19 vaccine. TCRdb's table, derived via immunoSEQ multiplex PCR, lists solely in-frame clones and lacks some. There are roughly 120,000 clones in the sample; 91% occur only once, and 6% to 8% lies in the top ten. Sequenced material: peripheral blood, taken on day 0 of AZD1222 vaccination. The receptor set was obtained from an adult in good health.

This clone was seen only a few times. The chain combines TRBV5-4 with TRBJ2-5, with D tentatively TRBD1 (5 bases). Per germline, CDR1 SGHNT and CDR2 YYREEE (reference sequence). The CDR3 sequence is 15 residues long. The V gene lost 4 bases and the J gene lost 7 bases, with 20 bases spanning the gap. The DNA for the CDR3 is TGTGCCAGCAGCAACCTGGCCGACAGTCCGGGGACCCAGTACTTC. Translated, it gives CASSNLADSPGTQYF.

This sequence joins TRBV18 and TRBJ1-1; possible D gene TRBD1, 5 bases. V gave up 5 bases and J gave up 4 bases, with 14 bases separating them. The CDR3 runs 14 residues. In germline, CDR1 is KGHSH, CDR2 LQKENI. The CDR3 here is CASSSTGLGTEAFF. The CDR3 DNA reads TGTGCCAGCTCATCCACGGGGCTGGGCACTGAAGCTTTCTTT.

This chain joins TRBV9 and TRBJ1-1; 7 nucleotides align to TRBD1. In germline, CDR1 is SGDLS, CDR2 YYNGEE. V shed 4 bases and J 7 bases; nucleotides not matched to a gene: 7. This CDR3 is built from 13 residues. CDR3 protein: CASSPPPGGEAFF. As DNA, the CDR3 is TGTGCCAGCAGCCCCCCCCCAGGGGGTGAAGCTTTCTTT.

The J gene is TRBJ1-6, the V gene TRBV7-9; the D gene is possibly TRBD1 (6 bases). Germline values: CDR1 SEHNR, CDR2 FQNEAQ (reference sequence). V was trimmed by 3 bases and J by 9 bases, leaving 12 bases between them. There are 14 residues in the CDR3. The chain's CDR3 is CASSLGGARSPLHF. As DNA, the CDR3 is TGTGCCAGCAGCTTGGGGGGGGCGCGTTCACCCCTCCACTTT.

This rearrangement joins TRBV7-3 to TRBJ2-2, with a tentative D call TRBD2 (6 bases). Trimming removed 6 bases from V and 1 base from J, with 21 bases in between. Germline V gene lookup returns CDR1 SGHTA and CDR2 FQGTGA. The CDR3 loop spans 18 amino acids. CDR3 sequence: CASSSRPERRGNTGELFF. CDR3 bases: TGTGCCAGCAGTTCTCGGCCGGAGCGGCGGGGGAACACCGGGGAGCTGTTTTTT.

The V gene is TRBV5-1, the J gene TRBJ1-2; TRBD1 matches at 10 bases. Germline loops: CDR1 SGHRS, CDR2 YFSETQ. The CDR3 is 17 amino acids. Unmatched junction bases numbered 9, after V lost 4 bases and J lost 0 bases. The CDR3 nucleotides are TGCGCCAGCAGCAGACAGGGGGCAGACTCCTCTAACTATGGCTACACCTTC. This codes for CASSRQGADSSNYGYTF.

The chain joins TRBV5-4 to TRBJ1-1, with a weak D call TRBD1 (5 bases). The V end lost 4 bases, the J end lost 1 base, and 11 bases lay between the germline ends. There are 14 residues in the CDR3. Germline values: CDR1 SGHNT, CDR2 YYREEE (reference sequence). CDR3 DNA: TGTGCCAGCAGCCTCTGGGACGGGAACACTGAAGCTTTCTTT. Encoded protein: CASSLWDGNTEAFF.

The CDR3 here is CASSLGFTGAGEQYF. CDR3 nucleotide sequence: TGCGCCAGCAGCTTGGGGTTTACAGGGGCGGGGGAGCAGTACTTC. V is TRBV5-1 and J is TRBJ2-7, with D tentatively TRBD1 (7 bases). The V end lost 0 bases, the J end lost 7 bases, and 17 bases lay between the germline ends. Germline V CDR1 and CDR2: SGHRS, YFSETQ. The CDR3 totals 15 residues.

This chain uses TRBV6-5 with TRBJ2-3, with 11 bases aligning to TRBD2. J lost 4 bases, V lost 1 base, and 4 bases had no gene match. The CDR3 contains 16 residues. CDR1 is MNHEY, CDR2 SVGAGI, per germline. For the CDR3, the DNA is TGTGCCAGCAGTTACTTTAGCGGGGGGGCGGCAGATACGCAGTATTTT. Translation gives CASSYFSGGAADTQYF.

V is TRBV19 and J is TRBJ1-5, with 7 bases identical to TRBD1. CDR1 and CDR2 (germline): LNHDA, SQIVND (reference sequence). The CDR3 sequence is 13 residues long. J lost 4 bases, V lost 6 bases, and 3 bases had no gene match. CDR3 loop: CASSRQGNQPQHF. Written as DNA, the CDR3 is TGTGCCAGTAGCCGACAGGGAAATCAGCCCCAGCATTTT.

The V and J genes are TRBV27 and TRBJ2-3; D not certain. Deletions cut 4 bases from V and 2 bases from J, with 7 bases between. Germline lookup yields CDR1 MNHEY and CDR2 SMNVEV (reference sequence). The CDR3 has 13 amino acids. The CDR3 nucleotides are TGTGCCAGCAGTTCCCTCCTCACAGATACGCAGTATTTT. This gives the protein CASSSLLTDTQYF.

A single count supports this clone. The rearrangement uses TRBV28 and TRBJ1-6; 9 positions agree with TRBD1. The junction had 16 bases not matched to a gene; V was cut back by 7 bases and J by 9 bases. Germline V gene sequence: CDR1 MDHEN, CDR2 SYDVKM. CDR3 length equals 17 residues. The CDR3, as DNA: TGTGCCAGCACTCGTGGTGGTGCCGGGACAGGGCGTTCACCCCTCCACTTT. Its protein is CASTRGGAGTGRSPLHF.

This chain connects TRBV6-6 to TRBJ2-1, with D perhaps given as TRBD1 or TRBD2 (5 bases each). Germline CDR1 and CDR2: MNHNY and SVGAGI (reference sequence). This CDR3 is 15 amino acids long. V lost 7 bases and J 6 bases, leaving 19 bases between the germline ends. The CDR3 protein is CASNTRDGTVNEQFF. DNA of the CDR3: TGTGCCAGCAACACCCGGGACGGGACGGTCAATGAGCAGTTCTTC.

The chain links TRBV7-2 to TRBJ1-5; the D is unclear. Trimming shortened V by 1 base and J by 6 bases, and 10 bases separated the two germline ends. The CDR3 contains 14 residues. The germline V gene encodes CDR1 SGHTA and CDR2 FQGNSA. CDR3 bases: TGTGCCAGCAGCTTAGGGGTGGAAGGTCAGCCCCAGCATTTT. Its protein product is CASSLGVEGQPQHF.

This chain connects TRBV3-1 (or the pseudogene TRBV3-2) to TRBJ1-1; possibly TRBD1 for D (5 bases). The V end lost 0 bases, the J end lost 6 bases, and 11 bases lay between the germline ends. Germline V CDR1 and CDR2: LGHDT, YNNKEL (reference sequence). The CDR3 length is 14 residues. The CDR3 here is CASSQDGRDAEAFF. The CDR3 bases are TGTGCCAGCAGCCAAGATGGAAGGGACGCTGAAGCTTTCTTT.

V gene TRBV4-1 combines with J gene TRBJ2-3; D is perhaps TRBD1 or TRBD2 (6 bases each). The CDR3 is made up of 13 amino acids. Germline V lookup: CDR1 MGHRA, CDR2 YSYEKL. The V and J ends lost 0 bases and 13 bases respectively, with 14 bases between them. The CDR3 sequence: CASSQEWWRGKYF. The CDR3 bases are TGCGCCAGCAGCCAAGAATGGTGGAGGGGGAAGTATTTT.

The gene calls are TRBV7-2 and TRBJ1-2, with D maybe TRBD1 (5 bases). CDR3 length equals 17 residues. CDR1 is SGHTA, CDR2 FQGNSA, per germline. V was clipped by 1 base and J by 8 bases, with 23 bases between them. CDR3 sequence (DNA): TGTGCCAGCAGCTTAGAAAGTCTGGCAGGGATGGTTCGGGGCTACACCTTC. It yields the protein CASSLESLAGMVRGYTF.

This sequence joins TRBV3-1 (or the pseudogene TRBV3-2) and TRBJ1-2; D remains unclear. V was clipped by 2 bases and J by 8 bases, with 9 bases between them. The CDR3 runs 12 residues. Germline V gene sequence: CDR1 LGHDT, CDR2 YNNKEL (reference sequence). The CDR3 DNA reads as TGTGCCAGCAGCCAAACGGAAACCGGCTACACCTTC. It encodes CASSQTETGYTF.

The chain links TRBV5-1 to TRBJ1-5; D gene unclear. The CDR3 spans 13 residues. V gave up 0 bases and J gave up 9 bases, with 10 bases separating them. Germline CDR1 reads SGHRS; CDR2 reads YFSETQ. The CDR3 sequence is CASSLDTGWPQHF. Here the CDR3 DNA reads TGCGCCAGCAGCTTGGATACGGGTTGGCCCCAGCATTTT.

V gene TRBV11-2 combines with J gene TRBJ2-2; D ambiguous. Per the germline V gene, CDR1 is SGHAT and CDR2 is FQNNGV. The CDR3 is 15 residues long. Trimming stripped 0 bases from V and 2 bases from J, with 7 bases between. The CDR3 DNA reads TGTGCCAGCAGCTTAGATCCCCTTAACACCGGGGAGCTGTTTTTT. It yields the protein CASSLDPLNTGELFF.

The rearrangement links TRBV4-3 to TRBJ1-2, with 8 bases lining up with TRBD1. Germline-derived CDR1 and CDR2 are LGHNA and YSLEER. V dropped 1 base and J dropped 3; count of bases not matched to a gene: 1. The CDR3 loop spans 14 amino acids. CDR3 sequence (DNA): TGCGCCAGCAGCCAAGCGACAGGGGACTATGGCTACACCTTC. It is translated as CASSQATGDYGYTF.

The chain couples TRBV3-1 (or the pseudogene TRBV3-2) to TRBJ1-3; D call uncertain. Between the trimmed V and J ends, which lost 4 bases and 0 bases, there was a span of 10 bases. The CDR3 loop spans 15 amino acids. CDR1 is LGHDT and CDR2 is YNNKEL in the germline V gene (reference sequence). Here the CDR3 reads CASSRSVSSGNTIYF. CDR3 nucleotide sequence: TGTGCCAGCAGCCGGAGCGTCTCCTCTGGAAACACCATATATTTT.

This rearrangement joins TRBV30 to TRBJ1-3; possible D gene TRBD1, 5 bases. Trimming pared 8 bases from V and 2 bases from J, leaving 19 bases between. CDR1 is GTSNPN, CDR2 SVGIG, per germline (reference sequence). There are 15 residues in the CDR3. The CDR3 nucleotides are TGTGCCGCCAAGCGGGGACGTCTGCCTGGAAACACCATATATTTT. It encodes CAAKRGRLPGNTIYF. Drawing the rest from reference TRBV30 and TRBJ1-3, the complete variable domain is SQTIHQWPATLVQPVGSPLSLECTVEGTSNPNLYWYRQAAGRGLQLLFYSVGIGQISSEVPQNLSASRPQDRQFILSSKKLLLSDSGFYLCAAKRGRLPGNTIYFGEGSWLTVV.

CDR3 nucleotide sequence: TGTGCCAGCAGCCCCCGCCCGGGACAACCTAACACTGAAGCTTTCTTT. Protein: CASSPRPGQPNTEAFF. The chain has TRBV9 and TRBJ1-1, with D possibly being TRBD1 (6 bases). CDR1 SGDLS and CDR2 YYNGEE come from the germline V gene. The V end lost 4 bases, the J end lost 2 bases, and 18 bases lay between the germline ends. The CDR3 runs 16 residues.

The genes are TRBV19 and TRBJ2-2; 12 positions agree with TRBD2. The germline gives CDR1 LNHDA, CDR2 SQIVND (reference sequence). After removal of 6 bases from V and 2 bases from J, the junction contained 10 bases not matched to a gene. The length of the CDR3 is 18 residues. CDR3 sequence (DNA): TGTGCCAGTAGCCGCACCCGGACTAGCGGGGCAAACACCGGGGAGCTGTTTTTT. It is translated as CASSRTRTSGANTGELFF.